The source of this TCR beta chain is a study of T cells in localized non-small cell lung cancer. This table comes from immunoSEQ multiplex PCR, and its TCRdb copy is limited to in-frame clones, with some not included. Among 15,000 to 20,000 clones listed, about 80% were seen once. CDR1 is SGHRS, CDR2 YFSETQ, per germline. The CDR3 is 14 amino acids. The junction had 4 bases not matched to a gene; V was cut back by 4 bases and J by 3 bases. The sample was peripheral blood, taken before any cancer treatment. V usage is TRBV5-1 and J usage is TRBJ2-5; 9 bases are shared with TRBD1. This sequence was found in a man between 35 and 75 years old with stage I lung adenocarcinoma. CDR3 bases: TGCGCCAGCAGCGACCGGACAGGGGAAGAGACCCAGTACTTC. Amino acids: CASSDRTGEETQYF. Together with reference TRBV5-1 and TRBJ2-5, the CDR3 gives the full variable domain: KAGVTQTPRYLIKTRGQQVTLSCSPISGHRSVSWYQQTPGQGLQFLFEYFSETQRNKGNFPGRFSGRQFSNSRSEMNVSTLELGDSALYLCASSDRTGEETQYFGPGTRLLVL.